This T cell receptor (beta chain) was retrieved from a study of blood T cell repertoires in COVID-19. Sequencing used immunoSEQ multiplex PCR; TCRdb keeps in-frame clones, though not all of them. The sample records fewer than 120,000 clones, 88% being singletons. About this clone: A read error may produce the germline difference seen at one junction end.

CDR3 length: 13 amino acids. Per the germline V gene, CDR1 is SGHKS and CDR2 is YYEKEE (reference sequence). This receptor was obtained from a woman aged 50 to 60 with acute or convalescent COVID-19. The gene calls are TRBV5-5 and TRBJ2-2; unclear D gene. Sequencing input: peripheral blood. CDR3 amino acids: CASRIDNIGELFF. The CDR3 nucleotides are TGTGCCAGCAGGATTGATAACATCGGGGAGCTGTTTTTT.